This passage covers 29 T cell receptor beta chains from one sample sequenced in a study of monozygotic twins with inflammatory bowel disease. TCRdb reanalyzed the 5' RACE reads and collapses them to one entry per CDR3 protein, without DNA. This repertoire includes nearly 450,000 distinct CDR3 sequences. The sequencing input was blood. These receptors were taken from a human donor with ulcerative colitis or Crohn's disease, or a healthy co-twin of an affected twin (not recorded which).

The V and J genes are TRBV7-2 and TRBJ2-7; with no DNA, the TCRdb D assignment of TRBD2 cannot be verified. Germline V gives CDR1 SGHTA, CDR2 FQGNSA. CDR3 length: 14 amino acids. This chain's CDR3 is CASSFTSGSYEQYF.

This rearrangement joins TRBV5-1 to TRBJ2-7; absent DNA, TCRdb's TRBD2 call cannot be checked. This CDR3 has 15 amino acids. Germline CDR1 SGHRS, CDR2 YFSETQ. This CDR3 reads CASTKLAGLSYEQYF. Full variable domain (outside the CDR3, taken from reference TRBV5-1 and TRBJ2-7): KAGVTQTPRYLIKTRGQQVTLSCSPISGHRSVSWYQQTPGQGLQFLFEYFSETQRNKGNFPGRFSGRQFSNSRSEMNVSTLELGDSALYLCASTKLAGLSYEQYFGPGTRLTVT.

The chain has TRBV6-5 and TRBJ2-3; there is no DNA to check the TCRdb D call of TRBD1. Germline assignment: CDR1 MNHEY and CDR2 SVGAGI. The CDR3 is made up of 17 amino acids. The CDR3 is CASSHDYDRARTDTQYF.

This chain links TRBV11-2 with TRBJ2-5; TCRdb's D call of TRBD1 is untestable without DNA. The CDR3 loop spans 13 amino acids. Per germline, CDR1 SGHAT and CDR2 FQNNGV. This CDR3 is CASRSTGQGTQYF.

The genes are TRBV7-8 and TRBJ1-4; there is no DNA to check the TCRdb D call of TRBD1. This CDR3 has 14 amino acids. Germline V lookup: CDR1 SGHVS, CDR2 FQNEAQ. The chain's CDR3 is CASSRGQMSEKLFF.

V is TRBV10-3 and J is TRBJ2-1; checking the TCRdb D call of TRBD1 is not possible without DNA. Looked up from germline, CDR1 is ENHRY and CDR2 is SYGVKD. CDR3 size: 13 residues. The CDR3 is CAIGDGQENEQFF.

The chain uses TRBV6-6 and TRBJ2-3; TCRdb's D call of TRBD1 is untestable without DNA. This CDR3 is 13 amino acids long. Germline V lookup: CDR1 MNHNY, CDR2 SVGAGI (reference sequence). This CDR3 is CASSWRSPDTQYF.

The chain couples TRBV5-5 to TRBJ2-2; TCRdb picks TRBD1, but there is no DNA to check that call. The CDR3 is 15 residues long. Germline CDR1 is SGHKS and CDR2 is YYEKEE (reference sequence). The CDR3 sequence: CASSALQGNTGELFF.

The CDR3 spells CASSFGLNTGELFF. The chain uses TRBV5-6 and TRBJ2-2. The V gene's germline CDR1 is SGHDT and CDR2 YYEEEE. The length of the CDR3 is 14 residues.

V is TRBV12-3 or TRBV12-4 and J is TRBJ2-2. This CDR3 is built from 12 residues. CDR3 amino acids: CASSAFTGELFF.

V usage is TRBV27 and J usage is TRBJ1-4; as DNA is missing, the TRBD1 call by TCRdb cannot be tested. This CDR3 has 17 residues. CDR1 and CDR2 from the germline V gene are MNHEY and SMNVEV (reference sequence). The CDR3 spells CASSFGLSGTGNEKLFF.

The CDR3 reads CASSQDSQNQGTEAFF. The chain carries TRBV4-3 and TRBJ1-1; TCRdb proposes TRBD1, but this gene call is untestable without DNA. Per the germline V gene, CDR1 is LGHNA and CDR2 is YSLEER. This CDR3 is built from 16 residues.

V and J are TRBV18 and TRBJ1-1; the D gene TCRdb calls, TRBD1, cannot be checked with no DNA. Per the germline V gene, CDR1 is KGHSH and CDR2 is LQKENI. The CDR3 has 15 amino acids. The CDR3 sequence is CASSPGTPMNTEAFF. Supplemented by reference TRBV18 and TRBJ1-1, the full variable domain reads NAGVMQNPRHLVRRRGQEARLRCSPMKGHSHVYWYRQLPEEGLKFMVYLQKENIIDESGMPKERFSAEFPKEGPSILRIQQVVRGDSAAYFCASSPGTPMNTEAFFGQGTRLTVV.

This sequence joins TRBV7-9 and TRBJ2-1; with no DNA, the TCRdb D assignment of TRBD2 cannot be verified. In germline, CDR1 is SEHNR, CDR2 FQNEAQ (reference sequence). This CDR3 contains 12 residues. The CDR3 here is CASLAGGDEQFF.

The rearrangement joins TRBV5-1 to TRBJ2-3. Germline assignment: CDR1 SGHRS and CDR2 YFSETQ. This CDR3 has 15 amino acids. The CDR3 loop is CASSGEAGPTDTQYF. The variable domain in full, with the rest retrieved from reference TRBV5-1 and TRBJ2-3, is KAGVTQTPRYLIKTRGQQVTLSCSPISGHRSVSWYQQTPGQGLQFLFEYFSETQRNKGNFPGRFSGRQFSNSRSEMNVSTLELGDSALYLCASSGEAGPTDTQYFGPGTRLTVL.

This chain joins TRBV4-3 and TRBJ2-2; checking the TCRdb D call of TRBD2 is not possible without DNA. The length of the CDR3 is 17 residues. The germline gives CDR1 LGHNA, CDR2 YSLEER. CDR3 residues: CASSQDLQPSGRGELFF.

This chain joins TRBV4-3 and TRBJ2-7; the TCRdb D gene call, TRBD2, has no DNA to confirm it. The CDR3 runs to 16 residues. Germline CDR1 is LGHNA and CDR2 is YSLEER. CDR3 protein: CASSLEDGASSYEQYF.

The chain couples TRBV6-1 to TRBJ2-7; TCRdb proposes TRBD2, but this gene call is untestable without DNA. The CDR3 consists of 12 residues. In germline, CDR1 is MNHNS, CDR2 SASEGT. This CDR3 reads CASSEGSPEQYF.

V and J are TRBV20-1 and TRBJ2-7; without DNA, the TCRdb call of TRBD2 cannot be checked. The CDR3 spans 14 residues. Germline V gives CDR1 DFQATT, CDR2 SNEGSKA (reference sequence). CDR3 protein: CSAHGTSTFHEQYF.

The chain links TRBV7-2 to TRBJ1-2; TCRdb's D call of TRBD1 is untestable without DNA. Germline V lookup: CDR1 SGHTA, CDR2 FQGNSA. The CDR3 is 14 amino acids. The CDR3 is CASSLPPQEAGYTF.

V and J are TRBV10-3 and TRBJ2-5. Germline CDR1 and CDR2: ENHRY and SYGVKD. The CDR3 runs to 14 residues. The CDR3 region is CAISEGSPAETQYF.

V is TRBV5-1 and J is TRBJ2-3; the D gene TCRdb calls, TRBD1, cannot be checked with no DNA. Germline CDR1 SGHRS, CDR2 YFSETQ. The CDR3 runs to 12 residues. The CDR3 here is CASRAPPDTQYF.

This chain connects TRBV7-9 to TRBJ1-6. The length of the CDR3 is 14 residues. Germline-derived CDR1 and CDR2 are SEHNR and FQNEAQ (reference sequence). The CDR3 reads CASSLDLDHSPLHF.

The V gene is TRBV4-1, the J gene TRBJ1-2; TCRdb lists TRBD1, though no DNA is available to test this call. This CDR3 has 15 residues. Germline V gives CDR1 MGHRA, CDR2 YSYEKL. The chain's CDR3 is CASSQAWGANYGYTF.

The rearrangement links TRBV29-1 to TRBJ2-5; TCRdb's D call of TRBD1 is untestable without DNA. Germline V gene sequence: CDR1 SQVTM, CDR2 ANQGSEA. The CDR3 covers 13 residues. The CDR3: CSVKQGFQETQYF.

V gene TRBV14 combines with J gene TRBJ2-1. The CDR3 sequence is 12 residues long. CDR1 and CDR2 from the germline V gene are SGHDN and FVKESK. CDR3 in amino acids: CASSQYSNEQFF.

This chain connects TRBV5-1 to TRBJ1-3. The CDR3 runs to 15 residues. Germline values: CDR1 SGHRS, CDR2 YFSETQ. CDR3 residues: CASSFGTGSGNTIYF.

The V and J genes are TRBV29-1 and TRBJ1-1; TCRdb calls TRBD1, which cannot be checked without DNA. The CDR3 runs 12 residues. CDR1 SQVTM and CDR2 ANQGSEA come from the germline V gene. This CDR3 reads CSVEQGGTEAFF.

The J gene is TRBJ2-3, the V gene TRBV7-8; TCRdb indicates TRBD1, and absent DNA this call remains unverified. The germline gives CDR1 SGHVS, CDR2 FQNEAQ. CDR3 length: 16 residues. CDR3: CASSLLGTGSTDTQYF.